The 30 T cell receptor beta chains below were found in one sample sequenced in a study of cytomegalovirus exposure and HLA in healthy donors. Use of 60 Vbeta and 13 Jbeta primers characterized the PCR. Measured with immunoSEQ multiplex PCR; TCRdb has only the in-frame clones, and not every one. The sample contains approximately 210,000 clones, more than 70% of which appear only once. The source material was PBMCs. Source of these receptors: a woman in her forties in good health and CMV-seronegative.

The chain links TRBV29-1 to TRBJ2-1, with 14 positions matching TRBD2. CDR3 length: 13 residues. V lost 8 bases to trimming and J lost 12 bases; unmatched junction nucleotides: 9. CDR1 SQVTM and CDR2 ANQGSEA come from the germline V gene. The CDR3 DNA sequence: TGCAGCATGGGACTAGCGGGAGATAAAATGCAGTTCTTC. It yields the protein CSMGLAGDKMQFF.

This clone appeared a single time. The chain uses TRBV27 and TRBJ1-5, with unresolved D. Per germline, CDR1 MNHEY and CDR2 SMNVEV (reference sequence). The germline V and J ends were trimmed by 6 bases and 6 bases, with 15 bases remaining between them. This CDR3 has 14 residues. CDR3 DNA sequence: TGTGCCAGCAGGCTCAACGCCGAGTCTCAGCCCCAGCATTTT. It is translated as CASRLNAESQPQHF.

The CDR3 nucleotides read TGTGCCAGCAGCTTAGATCCCGCGGGAGGCAAAAACATTCAGTACTTC. Protein sequence: CASSLDPAGGKNIQYF. The chain recombines TRBV7-2 with TRBJ2-4, with 8 nucleotides matching TRBD2. Germline V lookup: CDR1 SGHTA, CDR2 FQGNSA. Germline trimming cut 1 base from V and 3 bases from J; bases unmatched to any gene: 5. The CDR3 consists of 16 residues.

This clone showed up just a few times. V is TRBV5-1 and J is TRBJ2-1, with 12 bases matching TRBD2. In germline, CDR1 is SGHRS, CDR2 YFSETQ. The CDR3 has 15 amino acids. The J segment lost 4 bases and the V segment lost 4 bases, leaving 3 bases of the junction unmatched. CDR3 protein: CASSLAGGIYNEQFF. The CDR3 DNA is TGCGCCAGCAGCCTAGCGGGAGGGATATACAATGAGCAGTTCTTC.

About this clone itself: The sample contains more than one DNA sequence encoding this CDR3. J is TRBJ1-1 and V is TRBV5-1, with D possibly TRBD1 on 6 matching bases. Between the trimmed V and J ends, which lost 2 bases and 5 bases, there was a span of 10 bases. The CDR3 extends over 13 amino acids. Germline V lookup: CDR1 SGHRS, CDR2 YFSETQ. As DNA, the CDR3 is TGCGCCAGCAGCTTAGGGGGGGATACTGAAGCTTTCTTT. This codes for CASSLGGDTEAFF.

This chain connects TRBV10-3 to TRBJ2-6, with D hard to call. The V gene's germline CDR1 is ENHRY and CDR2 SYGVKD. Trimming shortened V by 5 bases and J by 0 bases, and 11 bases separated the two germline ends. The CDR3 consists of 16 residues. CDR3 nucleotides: TGTGCCATCAGTCTTCCGGTACCCTCTGGGGCCAACGTCCTGACTTTC. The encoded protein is CAISLPVPSGANVLTF.

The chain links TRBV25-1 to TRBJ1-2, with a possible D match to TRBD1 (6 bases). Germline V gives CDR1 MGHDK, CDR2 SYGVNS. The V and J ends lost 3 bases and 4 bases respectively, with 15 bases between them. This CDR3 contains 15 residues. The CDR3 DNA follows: TGTGCCAGCAGTGATCCAGGGTTACAGGGCTATGGCTACACCTTC. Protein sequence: CASSDPGLQGYGYTF.

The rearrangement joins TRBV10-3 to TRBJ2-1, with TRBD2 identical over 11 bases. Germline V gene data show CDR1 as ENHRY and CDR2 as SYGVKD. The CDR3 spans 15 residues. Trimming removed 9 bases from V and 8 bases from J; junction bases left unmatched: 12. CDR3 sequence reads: CAIYSGRAPFDEQFF. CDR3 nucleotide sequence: TGTGCCATATATAGCGGGAGGGCCCCCTTTGATGAGCAGTTCTTC.

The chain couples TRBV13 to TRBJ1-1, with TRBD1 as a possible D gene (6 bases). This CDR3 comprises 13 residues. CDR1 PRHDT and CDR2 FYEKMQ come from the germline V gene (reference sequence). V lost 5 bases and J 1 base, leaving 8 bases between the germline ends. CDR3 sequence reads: CASSRDTNTEAFF. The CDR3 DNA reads TGTGCCAGCAGCCGGGACACGAACACTGAAGCTTTCTTT.

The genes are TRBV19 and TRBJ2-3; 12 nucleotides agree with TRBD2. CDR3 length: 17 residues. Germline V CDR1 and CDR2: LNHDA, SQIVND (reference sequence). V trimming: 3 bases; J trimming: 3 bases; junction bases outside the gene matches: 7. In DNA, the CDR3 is TGTGCCAGTAGTATCCGACCTAGCGGGAGGGCAACAGATACGCAGTATTTT. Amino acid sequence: CASSIRPSGRATDTQYF.

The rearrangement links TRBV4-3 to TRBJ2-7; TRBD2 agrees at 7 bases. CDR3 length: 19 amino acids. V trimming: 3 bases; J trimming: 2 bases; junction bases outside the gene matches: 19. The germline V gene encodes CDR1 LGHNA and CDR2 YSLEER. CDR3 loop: CASSQFVSVREVPPYEQYV. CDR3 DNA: TGCGCCAGCAGCCAGTTCGTCTCAGTTCGGGAGGTCCCTCCCTACGAGCAGTACGTC.

For the CDR3, the DNA is TGTGCCAGCAGGGCCGGGACGGGAGACACTGAAGCTTTCTTT. It codes for CASRAGTGDTEAFF. The chain combines TRBV7-9 with TRBJ1-1, with D possibly being TRBD1 (5 bases). This CDR3 is built from 14 residues. Trimming removed 6 bases at V and 3 bases at J, with 14 bases between. CDR1 and CDR2 (germline): SEHNR, FQNEAQ (reference sequence).

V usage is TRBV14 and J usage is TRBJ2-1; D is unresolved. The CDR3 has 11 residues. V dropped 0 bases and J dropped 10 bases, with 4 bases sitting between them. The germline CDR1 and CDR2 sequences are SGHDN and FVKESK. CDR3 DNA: TGTGCCAGCAGCCAAGAAGCGGAGCAGTTCTTC. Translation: CASSQEAEQFF.

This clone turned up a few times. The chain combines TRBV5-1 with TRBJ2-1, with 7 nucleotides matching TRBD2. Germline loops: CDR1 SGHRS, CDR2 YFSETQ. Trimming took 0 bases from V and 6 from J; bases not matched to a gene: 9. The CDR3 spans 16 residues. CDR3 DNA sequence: TGCGCCAGCAGCTTGGTCCTGGCGGGAGAGTTCAATGAGCAGTTCTTC. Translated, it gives CASSLVLAGEFNEQFF.

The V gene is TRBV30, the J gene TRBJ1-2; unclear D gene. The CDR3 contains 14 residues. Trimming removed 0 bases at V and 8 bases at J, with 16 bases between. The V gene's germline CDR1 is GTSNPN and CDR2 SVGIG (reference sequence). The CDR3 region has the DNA TGTGCCTGGAGTGTACACGGGAGGCGGGTGGGCTACACCTTC. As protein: CAWSVHGRRVGYTF.

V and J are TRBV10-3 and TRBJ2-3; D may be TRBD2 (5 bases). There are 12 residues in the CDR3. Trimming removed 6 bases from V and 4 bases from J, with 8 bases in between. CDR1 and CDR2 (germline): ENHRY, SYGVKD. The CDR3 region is CAIRTDSDTQYF. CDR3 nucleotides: TGTGCCATCAGAACGGACTCAGATACGCAGTATTTT.

CDR3 nucleotides: TGTGCCAGTAGTGGGGCTCACGGAGATCAGCCCCAGCATTTT. This encodes CASSGAHGDQPQHF. The V gene is TRBV19, the J gene TRBJ1-5; possibly TRBD1 for D (5 bases). The CDR3 totals 14 residues. Germline CDR1 is LNHDA and CDR2 is SQIVND (reference sequence). V was shortened by 5 bases and J by 5 bases, with 13 bases between the two germline ends.

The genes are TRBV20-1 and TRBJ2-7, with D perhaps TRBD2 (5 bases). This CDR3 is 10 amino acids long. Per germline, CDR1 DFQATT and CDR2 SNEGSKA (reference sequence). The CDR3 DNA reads TGCAGGGGCTGTGAGGGCGAGCAGTACGTC. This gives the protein CRGCEGEQYV.

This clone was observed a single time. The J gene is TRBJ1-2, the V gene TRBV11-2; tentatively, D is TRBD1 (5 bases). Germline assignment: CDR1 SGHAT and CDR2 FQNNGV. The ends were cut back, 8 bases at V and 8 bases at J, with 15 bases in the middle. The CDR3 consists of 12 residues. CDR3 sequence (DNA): TGTGCCAGCGGGGCGGGGAGTCCCGGCTACACCTTC. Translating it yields CASGAGSPGYTF.

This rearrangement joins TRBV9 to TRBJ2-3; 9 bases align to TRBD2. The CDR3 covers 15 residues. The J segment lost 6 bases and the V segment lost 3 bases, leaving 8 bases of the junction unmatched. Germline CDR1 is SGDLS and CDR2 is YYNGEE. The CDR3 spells CASSGGTSPLDTQYF. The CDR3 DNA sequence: TGTGCCAGCAGCGGCGGGACTAGCCCTTTGGATACGCAGTATTTT. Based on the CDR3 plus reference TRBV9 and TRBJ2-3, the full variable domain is DSGVTQTPKHLITATGQRVTLRCSPRSGDLSVYWYQQSLDQGLQFLIQYYNGEERAKGNILERFSAQQFPDLHSELNLSSLELGDSALYFCASSGGTSPLDTQYFGPGTRLTVL.

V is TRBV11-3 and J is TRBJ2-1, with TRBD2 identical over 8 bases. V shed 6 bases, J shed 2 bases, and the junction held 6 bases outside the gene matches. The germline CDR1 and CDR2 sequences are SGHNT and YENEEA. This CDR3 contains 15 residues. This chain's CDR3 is CASSNREGPYNEQFF. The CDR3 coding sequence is TGTGCCAGCAGTAACCGGGAGGGCCCCTACAATGAGCAGTTCTTC.

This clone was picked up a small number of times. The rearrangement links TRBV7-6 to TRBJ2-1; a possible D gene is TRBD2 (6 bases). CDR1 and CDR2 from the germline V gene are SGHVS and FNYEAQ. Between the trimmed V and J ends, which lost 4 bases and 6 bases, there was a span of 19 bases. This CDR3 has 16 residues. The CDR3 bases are TGTGCCAGCAGCTCCTATAGCGGACCCTTAACCAATGAGCAGTTCTTC. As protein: CASSSYSGPLTNEQFF.

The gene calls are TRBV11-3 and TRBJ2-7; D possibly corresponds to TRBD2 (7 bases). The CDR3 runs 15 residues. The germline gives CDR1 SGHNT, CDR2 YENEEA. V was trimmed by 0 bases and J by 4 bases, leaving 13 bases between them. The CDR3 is CASSLEGGARYEQYF. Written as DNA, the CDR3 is TGTGCCAGCAGCTTAGAGGGGGGGGCAAGATACGAGCAGTACTTC.

The DNA of the CDR3 is TGCAGCGTAGAGCACAGTGTTAACTATGGCTACACCTTC. Protein sequence: CSVEHSVNYGYTF. The V and J genes are TRBV29-1 and TRBJ1-2; D is unresolved. Germline V CDR1 and CDR2: SQVTM, ANQGSEA. CDR3 length equals 13 residues. Trimming took off 6 bases at V and 1 base at J, with 12 bases between the two ends.

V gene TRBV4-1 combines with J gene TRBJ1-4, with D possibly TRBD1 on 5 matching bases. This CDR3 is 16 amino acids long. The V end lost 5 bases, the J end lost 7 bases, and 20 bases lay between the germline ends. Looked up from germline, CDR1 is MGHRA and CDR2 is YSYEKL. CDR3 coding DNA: TGCGCCAGCAGCGCCGGGACTCCAAACGGGGGTGAAAAACTGTTTTTT. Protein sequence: CASSAGTPNGGEKLFF.

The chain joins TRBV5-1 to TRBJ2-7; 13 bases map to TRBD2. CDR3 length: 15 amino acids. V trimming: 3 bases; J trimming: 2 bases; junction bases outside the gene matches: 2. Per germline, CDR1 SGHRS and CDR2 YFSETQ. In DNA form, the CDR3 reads TGCGCCAGCAGCTCACTAGCGGGAGGGCCCTACGAGCAGTACGTC. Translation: CASSSLAGGPYEQYV.

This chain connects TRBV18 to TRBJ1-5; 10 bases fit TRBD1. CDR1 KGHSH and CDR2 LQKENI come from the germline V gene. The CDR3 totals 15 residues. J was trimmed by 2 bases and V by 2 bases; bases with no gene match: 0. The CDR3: CASSPGTGGNQPQHF. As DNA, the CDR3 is TGTGCCAGCTCACCAGGGACAGGGGGCAATCAGCCCCAGCATTTT.

The CDR3 coding sequence is TGCAGCGTGGCCCGAATTCGGACTAGCGGGAGCGATGAGCAGTTCTTC. This sequence encodes CSVARIRTSGSDEQFF. The gene calls are TRBV29-1 and TRBJ2-1; 13 nucleotides match TRBD2. This CDR3 spans 16 amino acids. Trimming at V came to 6 bases and at J to 8 bases, leaving 13 bases not matched to a gene. CDR1 and CDR2 from the germline V gene are SQVTM and ANQGSEA.

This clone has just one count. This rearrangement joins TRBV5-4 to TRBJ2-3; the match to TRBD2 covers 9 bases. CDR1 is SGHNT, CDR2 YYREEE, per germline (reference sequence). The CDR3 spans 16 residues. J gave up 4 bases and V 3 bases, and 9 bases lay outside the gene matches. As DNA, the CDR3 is TGTGCCAGCAGCTCCCGACTAGCGGATAAATCAGATACGCAGTATTTT. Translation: CASSSRLADKSDTQYF.

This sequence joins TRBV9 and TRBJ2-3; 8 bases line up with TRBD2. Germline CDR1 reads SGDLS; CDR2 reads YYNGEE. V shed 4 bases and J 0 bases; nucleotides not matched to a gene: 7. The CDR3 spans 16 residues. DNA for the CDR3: TGTGCCAGCAGCCCCCCGGGGGGGCTTAGCACAGATACGCAGTATTTT. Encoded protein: CASSPPGGLSTDTQYF.